These 14 T cell receptor beta chains originate from one sample sequenced in a study of cytomegalovirus exposure and HLA in healthy donors. PCR employed 60 Vbeta and 13 Jbeta primers. Sequencing used immunoSEQ multiplex PCR; TCRdb keeps in-frame clones, though not all of them. This table has tens of thousands of clones, 84% appearing once. Sequencing was done on a sample of PBMCs. These receptors all stem from a woman aged 45-65 years in good health and CMV-seronegative.

This clone was observed a single time. This rearrangement joins TRBV2 to TRBJ1-1; D not certain. The CDR3 length is 11 residues. Per germline, CDR1 SNHLY and CDR2 FYNNEI. Trimming took 6 bases from V and 7 from J, leaving 9 bases between them. CDR3 in amino acids: CASRAVIEAFF. The CDR3 coding sequence is TGTGCCAGCAGGGCGGTCATTGAAGCTTTCTTT.

This clone has a handful of counts. This chain joins TRBV19 and TRBJ2-3; 11 bases agree with TRBD1. The length of the CDR3 is 14 residues. V was pared by 6 bases and J by 4 bases, with 3 bases of the junction left unmatched. CDR1 is LNHDA and CDR2 is SQIVND in the germline V gene (reference sequence). The CDR3 region is CASRRTGGPDTQYF. Written as DNA, the CDR3 is TGTGCCAGTAGACGGACAGGGGGCCCAGATACGCAGTATTTT.

The rearrangement uses TRBV18 and TRBJ1-2, with D possibly being TRBD1 (6 bases). The CDR3 loop spans 15 amino acids. V lost 3 bases, J lost 8 bases, and 19 bases lay in between. Germline assignment: CDR1 KGHSH and CDR2 LQKENI. The CDR3 nucleotides read TGTGCCAGCTCACCTGGGTCTGTGACAGGCGGAGGCTACACCTTC. It encodes CASSPGSVTGGGYTF.

This chain links TRBV18 with TRBJ1-1; D is uncertain. Trimming stripped 0 bases from V and 7 bases from J, with 9 bases between. The CDR3 loop spans 13 amino acids. Germline CDR1 reads KGHSH; CDR2 reads LQKENI. CDR3 sequence: CASSPPPGVEAFF. The CDR3 coding sequence is TGTGCCAGCTCACCACCCCCCGGAGTTGAAGCTTTCTTT. The full variable domain, with the rest looked up from reference TRBV18 and TRBJ1-1, is NAGVMQNPRHLVRRRGQEARLRCSPMKGHSHVYWYRQLPEEGLKFMVYLQKENIIDESGMPKERFSAEFPKEGPSILRIQQVVRGDSAAYFCASSPPPGVEAFFGQGTRLTVV.

The CDR3 spells CAWSYGPSEAFF. CDR3 nucleotides: TGTGCCTGGAGTTACGGTCCTAGTGAAGCTTTCTTT. The chain joins TRBV30 to TRBJ1-1; unclear D gene. The V gene's germline CDR1 is GTSNPN and CDR2 SVGIG (reference sequence). This CDR3 has 12 amino acids. Trimming left V 2 bases short and J 7 bases short, with 11 bases between.

CDR3 sequence reads: CASSPGLRLETQYF. The CDR3, as DNA: TGTGCCAGCAGTCCGGGACTTCGCCTGGAGACCCAGTACTTC. This chain links TRBV27 with TRBJ2-5; TRBD2 might be the D (6 bases). Per germline, CDR1 MNHEY and CDR2 SMNVEV (reference sequence). V gave up 5 bases and J gave up 5 bases, with 15 bases separating them. The CDR3 covers 14 residues.

The rearrangement links TRBV4-3 to TRBJ1-2, with 7 nucleotides matching TRBD1. V shed 0 bases, J shed 1 base, and the junction held 5 bases outside the gene matches. This CDR3 has 16 residues. Germline CDR1 and CDR2: LGHNA and YSLEER. CDR3 nucleotide sequence: TGCGCCAGCAGCCAAGAGTCGTCAGGGGGTAACTATGGCTACACCTTC. As protein: CASSQESSGGNYGYTF.

This clone occurred once. The gene calls are TRBV5-4 and TRBJ2-7, with a weak D call TRBD1 (6 bases). Germline CDR1 and CDR2: SGHNT and YYREEE (reference sequence). Trimming took 0 bases from V and 0 from J, leaving 10 bases between them. The CDR3 runs 15 residues. The CDR3 sequence is CASSLVADSSYEQYF. CDR3 nucleotides: TGTGCCAGCAGCTTGGTGGCGGACAGCTCCTACGAGCAGTACTTC.

This clone was observed a few times. The rearrangement uses TRBV29-1 and TRBJ2-7; 9 positions match TRBD1. This CDR3 contains 10 residues. Germline CDR1 SQVTM, CDR2 ANQGSEA. V was clipped by 7 bases and J by 5 bases; unmatched bases: 0. CDR3 sequence (DNA): TGCAGCGGACAGGGGGACGAGCAGTACTTC. Translation gives CSGQGDEQYF.

This clone was recorded a few times. The J gene is TRBJ2-7, the V gene TRBV21-1; the table names TRBD2, a call not compared with the DNA. TRBV21-1 is assigned pseudogene status. The CDR3 covers 15 residues. The CDR3: CASSAWGGSRSEQYF. The CDR3 coding sequence is TGTGCCAGCAGCGCCTGGGGCGGGAGCCGAAGCGAGCAGTACTTC.

V usage is TRBV21-1 and J usage is TRBJ2-5; the table's D gene call, TRBD2, was not cross checked with the DNA. TRBV21-1 is a known pseudogene. CDR3 length: 15 residues. CDR3 nucleotides: TGTGCCAGCAGCAAAGCGGCGGATGATCAAGAGACCCAGTACTTC. This codes for CASSKAADDQETQYF.

V usage is TRBV4-3 and J usage is TRBJ2-5; 8 bases map to TRBD2. From germline, CDR1 is LGHNA and CDR2 YSLEER. J was trimmed by 2 bases and V by 1 base; bases with no gene match: 9. The CDR3 is 17 amino acids. The CDR3 coding sequence is TGCGCCAGCAGCCAAGGCCGTTCTGGCGGGGGGCAAGAGACCCAGTACTTC. This encodes CASSQGRSGGGQETQYF.

The chain joins TRBV2 to TRBJ2-1, with 8 bases that match TRBD2. The germline CDR1 and CDR2 sequences are SNHLY and FYNNEI. There are 15 residues in the CDR3. V was pared by 7 bases and J by 9 bases, with 14 bases of the junction left unmatched. CDR3 region: CASTSGSVTTPEQFF. The CDR3, as DNA: TGTGCCAGCACGAGCGGGAGTGTAACTACCCCTGAGCAGTTCTTC. Supplemented by reference TRBV2 and TRBJ2-1, the full variable domain reads EPEVTQTPSHQVTQMGQEVILRCVPISNHLYFYWYRQILGQKVEFLVSFYNNEISEKSEIFDDQFSVERPDGSNFTLKIRSTKLEDSAMYFCASTSGSVTTPEQFFGPGTRLTVL.

The chain recombines TRBV6-1 with TRBJ1-2, with TRBD1 identical over 7 bases. There are 13 residues in the CDR3. The V gene's germline CDR1 is MNHNS and CDR2 SASEGT. Trimming cost V 4 bases and J 3 bases; bases outside gene matches: 2. The CDR3 nucleotides are TGTGCCAGCAGTGTTACAGGGGACTATGGCTACACCTTC. Amino acid sequence: CASSVTGDYGYTF.